These 26 T cell receptor beta chains came from one sample sequenced in a study of control samples from healthy donors and cancer patients. Using immunoSEQ multiplex PCR, the repertoire was profiled, and TCRdb retains in-frame clones only, with some absent. The table shows roughly 92,000 clones, with about 88% occurring only once. Specimen: blood. The receptors come from a woman between 50 and 59 years old in good health.

The chain recombines TRBV6-5 with TRBJ1-1; a weak D match, TRBD1 (5 bases). V lost 2 bases, J lost 1 base, and 8 bases lay in between. Germline assignment: CDR1 MNHEY and CDR2 SVGAGI. The CDR3 extends over 14 amino acids. The CDR3 DNA reads as TGTGCCAGCAGTTACGGGGCGGCGAACACTGAAGCTTTCTTT. Translated: CASSYGAANTEAFF.

The chain recombines TRBV2 with TRBJ1-2; D ambiguous. V was cut by 7 bases and J by 4 bases, with 10 bases left in between. This CDR3 spans 12 amino acids. CDR1 is SNHLY, CDR2 FYNNEI, per germline. CDR3 loop: CASNLGIYGYTF. CDR3 DNA sequence: TGTGCCAGCAACCTAGGGATCTATGGCTACACCTTC.

The genes are TRBV7-9 and TRBJ2-3, with TRBD2 matching over 11 bases. Losses at the gene ends were 2 bases for V and 6 bases for J; bases not matched to a gene: 13. Germline V gene sequence: CDR1 SEHNR, CDR2 FQNEAQ (reference sequence). The CDR3 totals 18 residues. CDR3 amino acids: CASSLPPRLAGRSDTQYF. CDR3 DNA: TGTGCCAGCAGCTTACCCCCCAGACTAGCGGGAAGGTCGGATACGCAGTATTTT. Full variable domain (remainder filled in from reference TRBV7-9 and TRBJ2-3): DTGVSQNPRHKITKRGQNVTFRCDPISEHNRLYWYRQTLGQGPEFLTYFQNEAQLEKSRLLSDRFSAERPKGSFSTLEIQRTEQGDSAMYLCASSLPPRLAGRSDTQYFGPGTRLTVL.

V gene TRBV6-2 or TRBV6-3 combines with J gene TRBJ2-7; 10 bases are a match to TRBD1. Germline lookup yields CDR1 MNHEY and CDR2 SVGEGT. CDR3 length: 16 residues. J was trimmed by 4 bases and V by 2 bases; bases with no gene match: 8. The CDR3, as DNA: TGTGCCAGCAGTTACAAGACAGGGGGCTTACGATACGAGCAGTACTTC. Amino acid sequence: CASSYKTGGLRYEQYF.

This clone was recorded once. The chain employs TRBV23-1 and TRBJ2-6, with 8 bases fitting TRBD1. TRBV23-1 is an ORF; its function is uncertain. V shed 0 bases, J shed 3 bases, and the junction held 13 bases outside the gene matches. CDR3 size: 20 residues. The CDR3: CASSQSGGAQGAHGANVLTF. CDR3 bases: TGCGCCAGCAGTCAATCGGGGGGAGCCCAGGGGGCTCATGGGGCCAACGTCCTGACTTTC.

The rearrangement uses TRBV24-1 and TRBJ2-5; TRBD1 is a possible D gene (6 bases). V lost 6 bases and J 5 bases, leaving 18 bases between the germline ends. This CDR3 contains 15 residues. From germline, CDR1 is KGHDR and CDR2 SFDVKD. The CDR3 bases are TGTGCCACCAGTAACGGACAGAGACCCTCGGAGACCCAGTACTTC. Translated: CATSNGQRPSETQYF.

The genes are TRBV12-3 or TRBV12-4 and TRBJ2-2; no clear D gene. V was pared by 8 bases and J by 4 bases, with 5 bases between. The CDR3 spans 11 residues. CDR3 protein: CASYSTGELFF. CDR3 bases: TGTGCCAGCTATAGCACCGGGGAGCTGTTTTTT.

This chain joins TRBV19 and TRBJ1-2; 7 bases agree with TRBD1. There are 15 residues in the CDR3. V was pared by 4 bases and J by 5 bases, with 10 bases of the junction left unmatched. CDR1 and CDR2 from the germline V gene are LNHDA and SQIVND (reference sequence). CDR3 in DNA: TGTGCCAGTAGTAGCCTCGGGGGACAGCTTTATGGCTACACCTTC. This codes for CASSSLGGQLYGYTF.

The chain links TRBV3-1 (or the pseudogene TRBV3-2) to TRBJ2-7; weak D call: TRBD1 (5 bases). Trimming took off 4 bases at V and 6 bases at J, with 10 bases between the two ends. The V gene's germline CDR1 is LGHDT and CDR2 YNNKEL (reference sequence). This CDR3 has 12 residues. The CDR3 protein is CASSLQVGEQYF. Written as DNA, the CDR3 is TGTGCCAGCAGCCTACAGGTGGGCGAGCAGTACTTC.

The rearrangement joins TRBV4-2 to TRBJ2-7; TRBD2 matches 12 bases. The CDR3 runs to 16 residues. Germline V gene lookup returns CDR1 LGHNA and CDR2 YNFKEQ. Losses at the gene ends were 0 bases for V and 2 bases for J; bases not matched to a gene: 2. CDR3 region: CASSQETSGRPYEQYF. The CDR3, as DNA: TGTGCCAGCAGCCAAGAGACTAGCGGGAGACCCTACGAGCAGTACTTC.

This rearrangement joins TRBV4-3 to TRBJ2-2, with 8 bases fitting TRBD2. Germline trimming cut 0 bases from V and 2 bases from J; bases unmatched to any gene: 11. The CDR3 length is 19 residues. Looked up from germline, CDR1 is LGHNA and CDR2 is YSLEER. CDR3 region: CASSQDYSAGGRNTGELFF. Written as DNA, the CDR3 is TGCGCCAGCAGCCAAGATTATTCGGCGGGGGGAAGAAACACCGGGGAGCTGTTTTTT.

This clone has only a few counts. The rearrangement joins TRBV11-2 to TRBJ2-7; the match to TRBD1 covers 8 bases. The CDR3 has 17 amino acids. In germline, CDR1 is SGHAT, CDR2 FQNNGV. J lost 2 bases, V lost 4 bases, and 13 bases had no gene match. The CDR3 sequence is CASSSLGTRGRTYEQYF. CDR3 DNA sequence: TGTGCCAGCAGCTCGCTAGGGACCAGGGGGCGCACCTACGAGCAGTACTTC.

The V call is TRBV7-2, the J call TRBJ2-2; 11 bases are shared with TRBD1. Germline V gene sequence: CDR1 SGHTA, CDR2 FQGNSA. With 6 bases clipped from V and 2 bases from J, the junction kept 2 bases outside the gene matches. The CDR3 extends over 15 amino acids. This chain's CDR3 is CASSGQGANTGELFF. CDR3 sequence (DNA): TGTGCCAGCAGTGGACAGGGGGCAAACACCGGGGAGCTGTTTTTT. Based on the CDR3 plus reference TRBV7-2 and TRBJ2-2, the full variable domain is GAGVSQSPSNKVTEKGKDVELRCDPISGHTALYWYRQSLGQGLEFLIYFQGNSAPDKSGLPSDRFSAERTGGSVSTLTIQRTQQEDSAVYLCASSGQGANTGELFFGEGSRLTVL.

CDR3 protein: CASSLRGFGGDEQYF. The CDR3 DNA reads as TGCGCCAGCAGCTTGAGAGGGTTCGGAGGGGACGAGCAGTACTTC. The rearrangement links TRBV5-1 to TRBJ2-7; the D gene is possibly TRBD2 (6 bases). Germline V gene data show CDR1 as SGHRS and CDR2 as YFSETQ. The CDR3 is made up of 15 amino acids. V lost 1 base to trimming and J lost 5 bases, with 16 bases between them. Based on the CDR3 plus reference TRBV5-1 and TRBJ2-7, the full variable domain is KAGVTQTPRYLIKTRGQQVTLSCSPISGHRSVSWYQQTPGQGLQFLFEYFSETQRNKGNFPGRFSGRQFSNSRSEMNVSTLELGDSALYLCASSLRGFGGDEQYFGPGTRLTVT.

The gene calls are TRBV7-2 and TRBJ2-1; no clear D gene. The germline CDR1 and CDR2 sequences are SGHTA and FQGNSA. This CDR3 contains 13 residues. V lost 4 bases to trimming and J lost 3 bases, with 7 bases between them. CDR3 amino acids: CASSSTLYNEQFF. DNA for the CDR3: TGTGCCAGCAGCTCGACCCTCTACAATGAGCAGTTCTTC. Full variable domain (rest looked up from reference TRBV7-2 and TRBJ2-1): GAGVSQSPSNKVTEKGKDVELRCDPISGHTALYWYRQSLGQGLEFLIYFQGNSAPDKSGLPSDRFSAERTGGSVSTLTIQRTQQEDSAVYLCASSSTLYNEQFFGPGTRLTVL.

The chain carries TRBV5-4 and TRBJ1-2; 7 bases align to TRBD1. Unmatched junction bases numbered 6, after V lost 4 bases and J lost 0 bases. Germline assignment: CDR1 SGHNT and CDR2 YYREEE (reference sequence). The CDR3 covers 15 residues. This CDR3 is CASSPMTGSNYGYTF. The CDR3 nucleotides read TGTGCCAGCAGCCCGATGACAGGGTCTAACTATGGCTACACCTTC.

On this clone: An end of the junction differs from the germline gene, which may be a read error. This chain connects TRBV7-7 to TRBJ2-1; weak D call: TRBD2 (6 bases). The V gene's germline CDR1 is SSHAT and CDR2 FNYEAQ (reference sequence). The CDR3 extends over 15 amino acids. The CDR3 spells CASSFRPGGYNEQFF. CDR3 nucleotides: TGTGCTAGCAGCTTTCGGCCCGGGGGTTACAATGAGCAGTTCTTC.

V and J are TRBV6-5 and TRBJ1-2; D not resolved. The CDR3 has 12 residues. The germline V and J ends were trimmed by 7 bases and 8 bases, with 14 bases remaining between them. Germline lookup yields CDR1 MNHEY and CDR2 SVGAGI. The CDR3 nucleotides are TGTGCCAGCACCACGGCCATGGCAGGCTACACCTTC. Translation: CASTTAMAGYTF.

This rearrangement joins TRBV28 to TRBJ2-2, with 10 nucleotides matching TRBD1. V lost 6 bases to trimming and J lost 4 bases; unmatched junction nucleotides: 2. The CDR3 length is 14 residues. Per the germline V gene, CDR1 is MDHEN and CDR2 is SYDVKM. Here the CDR3 reads CASRGQGRTGELFF. CDR3 nucleotide sequence: TGTGCCAGCAGGGGACAGGGGCGCACCGGGGAGCTGTTTTTT.

The chain recombines TRBV12-3 or TRBV12-4 with TRBJ1-1, with D uncertain. The CDR3 is made up of 13 amino acids. V was trimmed by 2 bases and J by 0 bases, leaving 4 bases between them. CDR3 bases: TGTGCCAGCAGTTTACAGGTGAACACTGAAGCTTTCTTT. Its translation is CASSLQVNTEAFF.

The chain carries TRBV3-1 (or the pseudogene TRBV3-2) and TRBJ2-1, with D possibly matching TRBD2 (6 bases). The CDR3 is 16 amino acids. Per the germline V gene, CDR1 is LGHDT and CDR2 is YNNKEL (reference sequence). Trimming removed 1 base from V and 9 bases from J, with 19 bases in between. CDR3 nucleotide sequence: TGTGCCAGCAGCCAAGGTCGGCTAGCGACCGAACTTGAGCAGTTCTTC. Translation: CASSQGRLATELEQFF.

This chain uses TRBV12-5 with TRBJ2-7; no firm D call. Trimming removed 2 bases from V and 5 bases from J, with 4 bases in between. The germline gives CDR1 LGHNT, CDR2 FRNRAP. This CDR3 contains 11 residues. The CDR3 is CASGLPDEQYF. The DNA of the CDR3 is TGTGCTAGTGGTTTGCCTGACGAGCAGTACTTC.

This clone was recorded a few times. This rearrangement joins TRBV5-5 to TRBJ2-5, with 8 bases fitting TRBD1. The CDR3 contains 16 residues. Germline trimming cut 4 bases from V and 5 bases from J; bases unmatched to any gene: 13. The germline V gene has CDR1 SGHKS and CDR2 YYEKEE (reference sequence). The CDR3 DNA reads TGTGCCAGCAGCATAGCGACAGGGGCCCTAGGGGAGACCCAGTACTTC. Translated, it gives CASSIATGALGETQYF.

The J gene is TRBJ2-3, the V gene TRBV4-2; TRBD2 agrees at 7 bases. This CDR3 is built from 15 residues. Germline assignment: CDR1 LGHNA and CDR2 YNFKEQ. The V gene end was trimmed by 1 base and the J gene end by 6 bases; junction bases not matched to a gene: 7. The CDR3 is CASSQVGEGSDTQYF. The CDR3 DNA is TGTGCCAGCAGCCAAGTTGGGGAGGGGTCGGATACGCAGTATTTT.

The chain recombines TRBV2 with TRBJ2-7; D perhaps matches TRBD2 (5 bases). CDR1 is SNHLY, CDR2 FYNNEI, per germline. The CDR3 covers 12 residues. With 6 bases removed from V and 7 bases from J, the gap between germline ends came to 13 bases. CDR3: CASSARESEQYF. The CDR3, as DNA: TGTGCCAGCAGCGCCCGGGAAAGTGAGCAGTACTTC.

The chain employs TRBV28 and TRBJ1-6; 9 nucleotides align to TRBD1. The V gene end was trimmed by 4 bases and the J gene end by 9 bases; junction bases not matched to a gene: 13. CDR1 and CDR2 from the germline V gene are MDHEN and SYDVKM. The CDR3 consists of 17 residues. In DNA form, the CDR3 reads TGTGCCAGCAGTTCAGCGCGAACCGGGACAGGGACTTCACCCCTCCACTTT. Residues: CASSSARTGTGTSPLHF.